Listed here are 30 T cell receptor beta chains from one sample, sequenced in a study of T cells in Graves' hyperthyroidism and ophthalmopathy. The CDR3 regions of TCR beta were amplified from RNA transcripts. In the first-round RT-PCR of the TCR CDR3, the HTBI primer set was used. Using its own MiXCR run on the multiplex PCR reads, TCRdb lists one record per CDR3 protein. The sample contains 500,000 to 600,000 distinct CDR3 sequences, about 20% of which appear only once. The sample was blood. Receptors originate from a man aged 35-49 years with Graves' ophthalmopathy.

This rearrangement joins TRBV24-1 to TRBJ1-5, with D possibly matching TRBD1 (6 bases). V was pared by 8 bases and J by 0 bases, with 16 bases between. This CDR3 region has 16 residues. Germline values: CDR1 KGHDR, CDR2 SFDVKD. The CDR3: CATTPPRTDSNQPQHF. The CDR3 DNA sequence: TGTGCCACCACCCCCCCTCGGACAGATAGCAATCAGCCCCAGCATTTT.

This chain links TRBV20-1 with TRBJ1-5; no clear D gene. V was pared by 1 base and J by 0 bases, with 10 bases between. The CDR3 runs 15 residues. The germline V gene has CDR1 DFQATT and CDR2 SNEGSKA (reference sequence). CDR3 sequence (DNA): TGCAGTGCTAGAGCCGTAGGAGATAGCAATCAGCCCCAGCATTTT. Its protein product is CSARAVGDSNQPQHF.

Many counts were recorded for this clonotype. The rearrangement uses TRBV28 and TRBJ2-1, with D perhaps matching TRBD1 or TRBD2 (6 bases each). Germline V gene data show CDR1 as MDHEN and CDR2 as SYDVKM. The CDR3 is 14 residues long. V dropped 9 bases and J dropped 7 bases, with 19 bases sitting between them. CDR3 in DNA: TGTGCCAGTCACATGGGGGGCGCGGGGAATGAGCAGTTCTTC. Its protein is CASHMGGAGNEQFF. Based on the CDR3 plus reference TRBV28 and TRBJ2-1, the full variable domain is DVKVTQSSRYLVKRTGEKVFLECVQDMDHENMFWYRQDPGLGLRLIYFSYDVKMKEKGDIPEGYSVSREKKERFSLILESASTNQTSMYLCASHMGGAGNEQFFGPGTRLTVL.

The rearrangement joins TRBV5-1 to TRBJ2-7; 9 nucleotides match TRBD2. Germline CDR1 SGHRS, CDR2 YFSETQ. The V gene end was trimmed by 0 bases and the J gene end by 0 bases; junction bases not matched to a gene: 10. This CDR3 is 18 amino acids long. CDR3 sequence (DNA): TGCGCCAGCAGCTTGGCCGGGGGGGGTAGCGGGAGCTCCTACGAGCAGTACTTC. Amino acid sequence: CASSLAGGGSGSSYEQYF.

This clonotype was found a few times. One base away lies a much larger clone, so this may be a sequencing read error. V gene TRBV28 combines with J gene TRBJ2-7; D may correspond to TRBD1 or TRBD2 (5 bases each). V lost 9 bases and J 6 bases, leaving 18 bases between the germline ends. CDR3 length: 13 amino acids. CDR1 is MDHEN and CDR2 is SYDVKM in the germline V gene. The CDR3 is CASGDRLLAEQYF. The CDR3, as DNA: TGTGCCAGTGGGGACCGTTTACTGGCCGAGCAGTACTTC.

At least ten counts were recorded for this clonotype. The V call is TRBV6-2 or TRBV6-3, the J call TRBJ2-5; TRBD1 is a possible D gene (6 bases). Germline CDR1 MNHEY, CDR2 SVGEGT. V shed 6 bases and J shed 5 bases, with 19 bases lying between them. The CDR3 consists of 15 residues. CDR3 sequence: CASRSRTANGETQYF. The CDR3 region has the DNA TGTGCCAGCAGATCCCGGACAGCCAATGGGGAGACCCAGTACTTC.

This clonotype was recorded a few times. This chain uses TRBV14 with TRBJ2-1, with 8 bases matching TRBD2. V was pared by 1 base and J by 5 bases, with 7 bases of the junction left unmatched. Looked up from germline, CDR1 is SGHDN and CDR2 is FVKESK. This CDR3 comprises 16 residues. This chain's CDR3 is CASSQGSAGAHNEQFF. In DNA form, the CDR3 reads TGTGCCAGCAGCCAAGGATCAGCGGGGGCACACAATGAGCAGTTCTTC.

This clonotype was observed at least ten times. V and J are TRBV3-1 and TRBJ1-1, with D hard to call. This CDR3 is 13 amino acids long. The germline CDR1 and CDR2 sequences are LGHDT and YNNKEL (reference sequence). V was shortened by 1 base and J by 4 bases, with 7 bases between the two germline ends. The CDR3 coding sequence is TGTGCCAGCAGCCAAGGTTTACCCACTGAAGCTTTCTTT. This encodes CASSQGLPTEAFF.

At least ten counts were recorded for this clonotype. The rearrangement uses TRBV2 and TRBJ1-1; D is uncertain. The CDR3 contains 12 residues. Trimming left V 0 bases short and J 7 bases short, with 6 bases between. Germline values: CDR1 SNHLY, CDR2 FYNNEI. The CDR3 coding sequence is TGTGCCAGCAGTGAAGCGTTTGGTGAAGCTTTCTTT. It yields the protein CASSEAFGEAFF.

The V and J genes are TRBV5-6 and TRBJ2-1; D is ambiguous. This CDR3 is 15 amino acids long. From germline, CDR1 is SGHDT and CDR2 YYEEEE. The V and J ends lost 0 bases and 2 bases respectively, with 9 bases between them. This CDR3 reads CASSLDSRPYNEQFF. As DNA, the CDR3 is TGTGCCAGCAGCTTGGACAGTCGTCCCTACAATGAGCAGTTCTTC.

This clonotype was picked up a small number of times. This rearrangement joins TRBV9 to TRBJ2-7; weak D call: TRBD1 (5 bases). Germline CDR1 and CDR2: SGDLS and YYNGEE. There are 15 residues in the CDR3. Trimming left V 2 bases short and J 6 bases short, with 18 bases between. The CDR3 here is CASSVDSSSVGEQYF. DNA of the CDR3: TGTGCCAGCAGCGTCGACAGTTCCTCGGTGGGCGAGCAGTACTTC.

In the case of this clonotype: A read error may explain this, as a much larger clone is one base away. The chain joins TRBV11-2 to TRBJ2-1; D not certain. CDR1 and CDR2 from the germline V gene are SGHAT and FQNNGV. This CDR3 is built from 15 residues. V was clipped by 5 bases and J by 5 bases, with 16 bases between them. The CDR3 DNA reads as TGTGCCAGCAGCCTCGGTGGGGTCCGGGACAATGAGCAGTTCTTC. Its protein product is CASSLGGVRDNEQFF.

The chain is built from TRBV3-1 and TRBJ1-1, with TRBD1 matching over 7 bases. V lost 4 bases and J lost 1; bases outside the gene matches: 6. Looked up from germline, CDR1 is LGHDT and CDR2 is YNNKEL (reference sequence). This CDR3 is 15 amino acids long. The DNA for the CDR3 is TGTGCCAGCAGCCCCCCGCGGACAGGGAACACTGAAGCTTTCTTT. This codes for CASSPPRTGNTEAFF.

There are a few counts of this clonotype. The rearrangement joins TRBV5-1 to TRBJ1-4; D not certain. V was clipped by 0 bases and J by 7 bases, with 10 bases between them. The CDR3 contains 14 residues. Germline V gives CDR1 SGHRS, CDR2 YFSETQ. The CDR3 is CASSLDSVGEKLFF. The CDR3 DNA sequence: TGCGCCAGCAGCTTGGACAGCGTGGGTGAAAAACTGTTTTTT.

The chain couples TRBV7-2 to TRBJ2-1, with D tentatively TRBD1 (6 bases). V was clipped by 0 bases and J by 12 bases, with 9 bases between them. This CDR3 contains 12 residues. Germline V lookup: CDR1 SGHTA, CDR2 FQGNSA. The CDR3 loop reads CASSLALQGQFF. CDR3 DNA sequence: TGTGCCAGCAGCTTAGCTTTACAGGGGCAGTTCTTC.

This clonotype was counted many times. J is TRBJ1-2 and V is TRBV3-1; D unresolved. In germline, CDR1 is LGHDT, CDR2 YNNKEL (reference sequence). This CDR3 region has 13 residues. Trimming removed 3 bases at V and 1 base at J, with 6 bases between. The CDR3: CASSQQVNYGYTF. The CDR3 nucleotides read TGTGCCAGCAGCCAGCAGGTTAACTATGGCTACACCTTC.

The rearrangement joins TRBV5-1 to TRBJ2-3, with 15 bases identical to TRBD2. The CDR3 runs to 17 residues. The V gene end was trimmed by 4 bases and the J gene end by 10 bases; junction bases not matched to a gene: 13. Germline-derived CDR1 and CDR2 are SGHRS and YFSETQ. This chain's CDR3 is CASSIGLAGGPVVPQYF. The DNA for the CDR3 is TGCGCCAGCAGCATCGGACTAGCGGGGGGGCCGGTGGTTCCGCAGTATTTT. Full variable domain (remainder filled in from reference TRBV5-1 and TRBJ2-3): KAGVTQTPRYLIKTRGQQVTLSCSPISGHRSVSWYQQTPGQGLQFLFEYFSETQRNKGNFPGRFSGRQFSNSRSEMNVSTLELGDSALYLCASSIGLAGGPVVPQYFGPGTRLTVL.

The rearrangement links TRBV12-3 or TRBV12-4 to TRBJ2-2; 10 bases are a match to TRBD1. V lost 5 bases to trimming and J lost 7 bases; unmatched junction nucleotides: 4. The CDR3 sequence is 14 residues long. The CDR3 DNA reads TGTGCCAGCAGTCCGACAGGGGGCGGCGGGGAGCTGTTTTTT. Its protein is CASSPTGGGGELFF.

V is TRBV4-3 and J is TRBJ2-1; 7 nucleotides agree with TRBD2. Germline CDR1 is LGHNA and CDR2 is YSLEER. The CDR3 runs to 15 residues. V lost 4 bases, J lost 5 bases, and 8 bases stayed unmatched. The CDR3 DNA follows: TGCGCCAGCAGCCCCCTACCGGGACTAAACAATGAGCAGTTCTTC. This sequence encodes CASSPLPGLNNEQFF.

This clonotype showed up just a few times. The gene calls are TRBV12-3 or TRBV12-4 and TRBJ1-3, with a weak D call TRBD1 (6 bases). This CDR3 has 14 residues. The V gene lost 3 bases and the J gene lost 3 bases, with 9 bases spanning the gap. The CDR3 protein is CASSFRGLGNTIYF. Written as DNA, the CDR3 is TGTGCCAGCAGTTTTCGGGGGCTTGGAAACACCATATATTTT.

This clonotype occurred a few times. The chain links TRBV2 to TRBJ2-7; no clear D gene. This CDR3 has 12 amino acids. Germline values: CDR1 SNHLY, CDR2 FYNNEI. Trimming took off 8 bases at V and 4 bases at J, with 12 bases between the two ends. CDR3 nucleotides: TGTGCCAGCGCCGGCGAATCTTACGAGCAGTACTTC. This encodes CASAGESYEQYF.

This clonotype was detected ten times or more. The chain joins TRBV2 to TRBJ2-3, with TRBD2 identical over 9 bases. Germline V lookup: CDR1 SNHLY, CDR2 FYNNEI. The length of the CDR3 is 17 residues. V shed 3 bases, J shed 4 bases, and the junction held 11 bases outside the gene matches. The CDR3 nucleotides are TGTGCCAGCAGTGATAGGCTAGCGGGGTCCGGGGCAGATACGCAGTATTTT. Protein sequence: CASSDRLAGSGADTQYF. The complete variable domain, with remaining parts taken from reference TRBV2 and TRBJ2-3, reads EPEVTQTPSHQVTQMGQEVILRCVPISNHLYFYWYRQILGQKVEFLVSFYNNEISEKSEIFDDQFSVERPDGSNFTLKIRSTKLEDSAMYFCASSDRLAGSGADTQYFGPGTRLTVL.

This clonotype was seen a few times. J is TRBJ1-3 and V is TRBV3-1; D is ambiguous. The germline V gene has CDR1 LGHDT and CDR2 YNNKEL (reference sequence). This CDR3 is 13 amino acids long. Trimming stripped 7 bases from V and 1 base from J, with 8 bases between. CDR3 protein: CASTRGSGNTIYF. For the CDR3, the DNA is TGTGCCAGCACCCGAGGGTCTGGAAACACCATATATTTT.

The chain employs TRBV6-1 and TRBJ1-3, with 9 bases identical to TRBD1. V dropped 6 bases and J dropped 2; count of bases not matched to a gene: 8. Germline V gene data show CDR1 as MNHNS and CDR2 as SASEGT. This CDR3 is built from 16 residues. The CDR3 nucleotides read TGTGCCAGCAGACTTGGGACAGGGCGGACTGGAAACACCATATATTTT. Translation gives CASRLGTGRTGNTIYF.

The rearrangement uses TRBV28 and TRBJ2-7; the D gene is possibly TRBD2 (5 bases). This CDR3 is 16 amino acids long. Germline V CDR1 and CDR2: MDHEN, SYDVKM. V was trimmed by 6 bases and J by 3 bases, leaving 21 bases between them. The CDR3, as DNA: TGTGCCAGCAGCCCCAGGTCGGGAACTAGGAACTACGAGCAGTACTTC. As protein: CASSPRSGTRNYEQYF.

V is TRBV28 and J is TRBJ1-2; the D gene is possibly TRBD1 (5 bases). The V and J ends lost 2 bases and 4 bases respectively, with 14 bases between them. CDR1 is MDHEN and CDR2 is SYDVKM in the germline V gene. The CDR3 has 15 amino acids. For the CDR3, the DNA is TGTGCCAGCAGTTTACTCGGGGGACTTAGCTATGGCTACACCTTC. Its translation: CASSLLGGLSYGYTF.

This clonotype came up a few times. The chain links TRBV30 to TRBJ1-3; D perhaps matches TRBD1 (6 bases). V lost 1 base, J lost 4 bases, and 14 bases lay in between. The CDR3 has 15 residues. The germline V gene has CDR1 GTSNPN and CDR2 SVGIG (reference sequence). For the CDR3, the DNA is TGTGCCTGGAGTGACCAGGGGTTTTTGGGAAACACCATATATTTT. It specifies CAWSDQGFLGNTIYF.

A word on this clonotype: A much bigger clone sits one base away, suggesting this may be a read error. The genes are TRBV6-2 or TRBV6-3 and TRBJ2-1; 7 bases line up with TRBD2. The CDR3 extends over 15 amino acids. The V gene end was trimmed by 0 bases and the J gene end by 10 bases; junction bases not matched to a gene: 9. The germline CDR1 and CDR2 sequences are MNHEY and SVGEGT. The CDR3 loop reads CASSYSEAGSYEQFF. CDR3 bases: TGTGCCAGCAGTTACTCGGAAGCGGGGTCCTACGAGCAGTTCTTC.

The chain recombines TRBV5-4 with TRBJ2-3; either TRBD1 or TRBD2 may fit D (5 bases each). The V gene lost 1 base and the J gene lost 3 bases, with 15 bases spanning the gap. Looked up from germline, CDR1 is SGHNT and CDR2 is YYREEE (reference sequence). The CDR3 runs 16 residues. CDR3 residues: CASSLIGRDGTDTQYF. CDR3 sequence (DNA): TGTGCCAGCAGCTTGATAGGCAGGGACGGAACAGATACGCAGTATTTT.

Here the CDR3 reads CATGNYNEQFF. The CDR3 DNA reads as TGTGCCACCGGCAACTACAATGAGCAGTTCTTC. The V gene is TRBV24-1, the J gene TRBJ2-1; D ambiguous. The CDR3 is made up of 11 amino acids. The V end was cut by 9 bases, the J end by 3 bases, with 5 bases between. The V gene's germline CDR1 is KGHDR and CDR2 SFDVKD.